These 17 T cell receptor beta chains came from one sample sequenced in a study of cytomegalovirus exposure and HLA in healthy donors. Vbeta (60) and Jbeta (13) primers were used in the PCR. The method was immunoSEQ multiplex PCR; TCRdb's version includes in-frame clones alone and lacks a portion of them. There are some 170,000 clones in the sample; roughly 70% occur only once, and about 2.7% lies in the top ten. Sequencing was performed on PBMCs. The receptors come from a woman aged 50 to 60 in good health and CMV-seropositive.

V gene TRBV6-5 combines with J gene TRBJ1-2; weak D call: TRBD1 (5 bases). The CDR3 spans 13 residues. The germline V and J ends were trimmed by 2 bases and 5 bases, with 9 bases remaining between them. Germline lookup yields CDR1 MNHEY and CDR2 SVGAGI. CDR3 region: CASSYRGGYGYTF. The CDR3 region has the DNA TGTGCCAGCAGTTACAGGGGAGGGTATGGCTACACCTTC.

V and J are TRBV29-1 and TRBJ2-5; no reliable D call. Trimming took off 4 bases at V and 5 bases at J, with 11 bases between the two ends. CDR1 and CDR2 from the germline V gene are SQVTM and ANQGSEA. This CDR3 has 12 residues. Written as DNA, the CDR3 is TGCAGCGTTGTCCTCGACGGGGAGACCCAGTACTTC. As protein: CSVVLDGETQYF. The full variable domain, in which reference TRBV29-1 and TRBJ2-5 provide the parts outside the CDR3, is SAVISQKPSRDICQRGTSLTIQCQVDSQVTMMFWYRQQPGQSLTLIATANQGSEATYESGFVIDKFPISRPNLTFSTLTVSNMSPEDSSIYLCSVVLDGETQYFGPGTRLLVL.

The chain joins TRBV29-1 to TRBJ1-2; no clear D gene. Germline V lookup: CDR1 SQVTM, CDR2 ANQGSEA. The CDR3 extends over 11 amino acids. The V end was cut by 5 bases, the J end by 7 bases, with 11 bases between. The CDR3: CSVLWAFGYTF. The CDR3 nucleotides are TGCAGCGTTTTGTGGGCCTTTGGCTACACCTTC.

The chain is built from TRBV29-1 and TRBJ1-2; D is unresolved. The CDR3 has 11 residues. The ends were cut back, 3 bases at V and 6 bases at J, with 8 bases in the middle. Germline assignment: CDR1 SQVTM and CDR2 ANQGSEA. The DNA for the CDR3 is TGCAGCGTTGAGGCGCAGGATGGCTACACCTTC. Its protein product is CSVEAQDGYTF.

This clone was counted once. The chain uses TRBV7-9 and TRBJ1-1, with D possibly being TRBD1 (6 bases). Germline-derived CDR1 and CDR2 are SEHNR and FQNEAQ (reference sequence). The V end lost 4 bases, the J end lost 5 bases, and 14 bases lay between the germline ends. This CDR3 region has 14 residues. CDR3 sequence reads: CASSSGAGATEAFF. DNA of the CDR3: TGTGCCAGCAGCTCTGGGGCGGGGGCTACTGAAGCTTTCTTT.

This rearrangement joins TRBV5-4 to TRBJ1-1; D remains unclear. The V and J ends lost 4 bases and 1 base respectively, with 11 bases between them. CDR1 and CDR2 from the germline V gene are SGHNT and YYREEE (reference sequence). CDR3 length equals 14 residues. The CDR3 DNA reads TGTGCCAGCAGCCTCCAGAGGGCGAACACTGAAGCTTTCTTT. Encoded protein: CASSLQRANTEAFF.

This clone showed up just once. The genes are TRBV10-3 and TRBJ1-2; possibly TRBD1 for D (5 bases). V was shortened by 2 bases and J by 3 bases, with 10 bases between the two germline ends. This CDR3 is 14 amino acids long. Germline CDR1 reads ENHRY; CDR2 reads SYGVKD. CDR3 in DNA: TGTGCCATCAGTGAGGGGGGGTTCGACTATGGCTACACCTTC. Amino acids: CAISEGGFDYGYTF.

The sample holds one count of this clone. The genes are TRBV6-5 and TRBJ1-2, with 10 positions matching TRBD1. Germline V lookup: CDR1 MNHEY, CDR2 SVGAGI. V shed 2 bases and J 2 bases; nucleotides not matched to a gene: 2. This CDR3 is built from 15 residues. This CDR3 is CASSYGTGENYGYTF. The CDR3 DNA reads TGTGCCAGCAGTTACGGGACAGGGGAAAACTATGGCTACACCTTC.

The chain combines TRBV10-1 with TRBJ2-4; TRBD1 agrees at 7 bases. In germline, CDR1 is WNHNN, CDR2 SYGVQD (reference sequence). The CDR3 is made up of 21 amino acids. Losses at the gene ends were 2 bases for V and 0 bases for J; bases not matched to a gene: 19. CDR3 in DNA: TGCGCCAGCAGTGAGCAAATAGGGACAGCGTCCTTCTCCCTAGCCAAAAACATTCAGTACTTC. It translates to CASSEQIGTASFSLAKNIQYF.

In nucleotides, the CDR3 is TGTGCCACCAGCAGAGAGGGGCCCGGGGAGCTGTTTTTT. Translated: CATSREGPGELFF. The chain carries TRBV15 and TRBJ2-2; D is perhaps TRBD1 (5 bases). CDR1 LNHNV and CDR2 YYDKDF come from the germline V gene (reference sequence). This CDR3 has 13 amino acids. V lost 0 bases to trimming and J lost 6 bases, with 5 bases between them.

This chain uses TRBV9 with TRBJ1-2; 7 positions agree with TRBD1. Germline CDR1 reads SGDLS; CDR2 reads YYNGEE. The length of the CDR3 is 15 residues. Trimming took 4 bases from V and 3 from J; bases not matched to a gene: 9. The CDR3 region has the DNA TGTGCCAGCAGCACCGGGACAGTTGTGGACTATGGCTACACCTTC. This translates into CASSTGTVVDYGYTF.

The chain uses TRBV27 and TRBJ1-5; D is unclear. Germline V gene data show CDR1 as MNHEY and CDR2 as SMNVEV (reference sequence). The CDR3 sequence is 13 residues long. Trimming took off 3 bases at V and 5 bases at J, with 8 bases between the two ends. The CDR3 coding sequence is TGTGCCAGCAGTTTCGGGTCGCATCAGCCCCAGCATTTT. Translation: CASSFGSHQPQHF.

CDR3 in DNA: TGTGCCAGTAGCCTTGGGACAGGGGAAGGCGAGCAGTACTTC. Protein product: CASSLGTGEGEQYF. The V gene is TRBV19, the J gene TRBJ2-7; 10 positions match TRBD1. V shed 6 bases, J shed 6 bases, and the junction held 8 bases outside the gene matches. Germline V gene data show CDR1 as LNHDA and CDR2 as SQIVND (reference sequence). This CDR3 is built from 14 residues.

The chain couples TRBV4-1 to TRBJ1-1, with 7 bases fitting TRBD1. Looked up from germline, CDR1 is MGHRA and CDR2 is YSYEKL. Trimming took 3 bases from V and 3 from J; bases not matched to a gene: 7. This CDR3 has 15 amino acids. The CDR3: CASSQGDRLYTEAFF. The CDR3 DNA sequence: TGCGCCAGCAGCCAGGGGGACAGACTTTACACTGAAGCTTTCTTT.

This sequence joins TRBV19 and TRBJ1-2; TRBD1 matches at 7 bases. V was clipped by 5 bases and J by 8 bases; unmatched bases: 14. Looked up from germline, CDR1 is LNHDA and CDR2 is SQIVND (reference sequence). The CDR3 length is 15 residues. The CDR3 loop reads CASSPLTGSAGGYTF. CDR3 DNA sequence: TGTGCCAGTAGTCCCCTGACAGGGTCCGCAGGAGGCTACACCTTC. The variable domain in full, with the rest retrieved from reference TRBV19 and TRBJ1-2, is DGGITQSPKYLFRKEGQNVTLSCEQNLNHDAMYWYRQDPGQGLRLIYYSQIVNDFQKGDIAEGYSVSREKKESFPLTVTSAQKNPTAFYLCASSPLTGSAGGYTFGSGTRLTVV.

The V and J genes are TRBV4-2 and TRBJ2-4; 8 bases fit TRBD1. The CDR3 extends over 14 amino acids. CDR1 LGHNA and CDR2 YNFKEQ come from the germline V gene. Trimming at V came to 0 bases and at J to 10 bases, leaving 5 bases not matched to a gene. The DNA for the CDR3 is TGTGCCAGCAGCCAAGACAGGGGGCAACGGATTCAGTACTTC. Its translation: CASSQDRGQRIQYF.

The V call is TRBV4-1, the J call TRBJ2-5; 7 nucleotides agree with TRBD1. Germline V CDR1 and CDR2: MGHRA, YSYEKL. With V trimmed by 0 bases and J by 4 bases, 11 bases remained unmatched. This CDR3 contains 17 residues. The CDR3 sequence is CASSQDSGQPSAETQYF. The CDR3 nucleotides read TGCGCCAGCAGCCAAGACTCGGGACAGCCCTCGGCAGAGACCCAGTACTTC.